This record concerns one T cell receptor (beta chain) sequence. The sample belongs to a study of control samples from healthy donors and cancer patients. CDR3 length: 17 amino acids. The V gene end was trimmed by 4 bases and the J gene end by 2 bases; junction bases not matched to a gene: 7. Per the germline V gene, CDR1 is SGHRS and CDR2 is YFSETQ. Clones were sequenced by immunoSEQ multiplex PCR, and TCRdb holds only the in-frame ones, with some missing. The repertoire holds around 93,000 clones, about 90% seen once, with 13% to 15% in the top ten. This rearrangement joins TRBV5-1 to TRBJ2-3; 13 bases are a match to TRBD2. Source material: blood. The receptor's source is a man aged 30 to 39 in good health. CDR3 nucleotide sequence: TGCGCCAGCAGCGTCCCGGGACTAGCGGGACCCACAGATACGCAGTATTTT. Translated, it gives CASSVPGLAGPTDTQYF.